The 26 T cell receptor beta chains below were found in one sample sequenced in a study of T cell changes during pregnancy in multiple sclerosis. Produced via immunoSEQ multiplex PCR; TCRdb's table is partial and in-frame only. This repertoire shows under 95,000 clones, 94% found once; its top ten account for roughly 0.93%. The material was peripheral blood, obtained in the second trimester of pregnancy. Receptors were obtained from a female donor in good health, enrolled as a control in a pregnancy study.

The chain is built from TRBV6-5 and TRBJ2-1; the match to TRBD2 covers 7 bases. The trim removed 6 bases at V and 7 bases at J, leaving 12 bases unmatched. The germline gives CDR1 MNHEY, CDR2 SVGAGI. CDR3 size: 15 residues. Here the CDR3 reads CASSLIAGLGNEQFF. CDR3 nucleotides: TGTGCCAGCAGCCTAATAGCGGGTTTAGGAAATGAGCAGTTCTTC.

The V call is TRBV11-2, the J call TRBJ2-5, with D uncertain. Between the trimmed V and J ends, which lost 0 bases and 2 bases, there was a span of 4 bases. The germline V gene has CDR1 SGHAT and CDR2 FQNNGV. The CDR3 length is 13 residues. CDR3 DNA: TGTGCCAGCAGCTTAGATCTACAAGAGACCCAGTACTTC. It specifies CASSLDLQETQYF.

The rearrangement joins TRBV5-1 to TRBJ1-2, with D maybe TRBD1 (5 bases). Germline V gene data show CDR1 as SGHRS and CDR2 as YFSETQ. Trimming took off 0 bases at V and 3 bases at J, with 6 bases between the two ends. This CDR3 comprises 13 residues. The CDR3 DNA follows: TGCGCCAGCAGCTTGGGCAGGGACTATGGCTACACCTTC. Amino acids: CASSLGRDYGYTF.

This clone was seen just once. The rearrangement uses TRBV2 and TRBJ1-5; no firm D call. The CDR3 spans 15 residues. Germline V CDR1 and CDR2: SNHLY, FYNNEI. The germline V and J ends were trimmed by 7 bases and 3 bases, with 16 bases remaining between them. The CDR3 region is CASTPSPGINQPQHF. CDR3 coding DNA: TGTGCCAGCACGCCTTCCCCCGGTATCAATCAGCCCCAGCATTTT.

Only a few counts were recorded for this clone. The genes are TRBV29-1 and TRBJ1-1; possible D gene TRBD1, 5 bases. V dropped 7 bases and J dropped 1 base, with 13 bases sitting between them. Germline CDR1 SQVTM, CDR2 ANQGSEA. The CDR3 totals 13 residues. The CDR3 spells CSGTKLSNTEAFF. CDR3 sequence (DNA): TGCAGCGGGACAAAACTATCGAACACTGAAGCTTTCTTT.

V and J are TRBV5-4 and TRBJ2-7, with 11 bases that match TRBD2. The CDR3 has 14 residues. Trimming removed 3 bases from V and 2 bases from J; junction bases left unmatched: 1. Germline CDR1 SGHNT, CDR2 YYREEE (reference sequence). The CDR3 region has the DNA TGTGCCAGCAGCTCTAGCGGGAGGACCTACGAGCAGTACTTC. It is translated as CASSSSGRTYEQYF. The complete variable domain, with remaining parts taken from reference TRBV5-4 and TRBJ2-7, reads ETGVTQSPTHLIKTRGQQVTLRCSSQSGHNTVSWYQQALGQGPQFIFQYYREEENGRGNFPPRFSGLQFPNYSSELNVNALELDDSALYLCASSSSGRTYEQYFGPGTRLTVT.

The chain uses TRBV2 and TRBJ2-7; 10 bases map to TRBD2. Germline V lookup: CDR1 SNHLY, CDR2 FYNNEI. V lost 5 bases to trimming and J lost 2 bases; unmatched junction nucleotides: 3. The CDR3 contains 14 residues. CDR3 nucleotide sequence: TGTGCCAGCAGTACCGGGACTAGCGCCTACGAGCAGTACTTC. Protein: CASSTGTSAYEQYF.

This chain joins TRBV2 and TRBJ2-7; D perhaps matches TRBD2 (7 bases). V shed 4 bases and J shed 11 bases, with 18 bases lying between them. This CDR3 is built from 13 residues. Germline loops: CDR1 SNHLY, CDR2 FYNNEI. The CDR3 protein is CASSGEGGVSEYF. The DNA for the CDR3 is TGTGCCAGCAGTGGGGAGGGGGGGGTATCGGAGTACTTC.

The rearrangement links TRBV15 to TRBJ1-1, with TRBD1 matching over 11 bases. The CDR3 has 15 residues. The V gene end was trimmed by 3 bases and the J gene end by 1 base; junction bases not matched to a gene: 1. Germline-derived CDR1 and CDR2 are LNHNV and YYDKDF (reference sequence). CDR3 DNA: TGTGCCACCAGCAGGGACAGGGGGCGGAACACTGAAGCTTTCTTT. Its protein is CATSRDRGRNTEAFF.

The J gene is TRBJ2-1, the V gene TRBV5-1; 12 nucleotides line up with TRBD2. Trimming took 0 bases from V and 13 from J; bases not matched to a gene: 5. CDR1 is SGHRS, CDR2 YFSETQ, per germline. The CDR3 has 14 residues. CDR3 sequence: CASSLETSGRSQFF. The DNA of the CDR3 is TGCGCCAGCAGCTTGGAGACTAGCGGGAGAAGTCAGTTCTTC.

The rearrangement links TRBV19 to TRBJ2-7; 7 bases fit TRBD1. In germline, CDR1 is LNHDA, CDR2 SQIVND (reference sequence). The ends lost 3 bases at V and 10 bases at J; junction bases unmatched: 9. This CDR3 contains 13 residues. The CDR3 DNA is TGTGCCAGTAGTATGGGGACAGACGGAGTCCAGTACTTC. Translated, it gives CASSMGTDGVQYF.

This chain links TRBV11-2 with TRBJ2-1, with TRBD1 matching over 9 bases. Germline trimming cut 5 bases from V and 8 bases from J; bases unmatched to any gene: 10. The germline gives CDR1 SGHAT, CDR2 FQNNGV. The CDR3 is 15 residues long. The CDR3 spells CASSIDRGNIYEQFF. CDR3 bases: TGTGCCAGCAGCATCGACAGGGGGAATATCTATGAGCAGTTCTTC.

The chain employs TRBV5-1 and TRBJ2-3, with 9 bases aligning to TRBD1. The junction had 10 bases not matched to a gene; V was cut back by 4 bases and J by 4 bases. Per germline, CDR1 SGHRS and CDR2 YFSETQ. The CDR3 sequence is 16 residues long. The CDR3 reads CASSTGTGIGADTQYF. The CDR3 DNA is TGCGCCAGCAGCACCGGGACAGGGATTGGGGCAGATACGCAGTATTTT. The entire variable domain, with the rest obtained from reference TRBV5-1 and TRBJ2-3, is as follows: KAGVTQTPRYLIKTRGQQVTLSCSPISGHRSVSWYQQTPGQGLQFLFEYFSETQRNKGNFPGRFSGRQFSNSRSEMNVSTLELGDSALYLCASSTGTGIGADTQYFGPGTRLTVL.

The V gene is TRBV27, the J gene TRBJ2-1; no firm D call. The CDR3 consists of 13 residues. Per germline, CDR1 MNHEY and CDR2 SMNVEV (reference sequence). The ends were cut back, 6 bases at V and 2 bases at J, with 8 bases in the middle. In nucleotides, the CDR3 is TGTGCCAGCAGGTCAACAGCCTACAATGAGCAGTTCTTC. It specifies CASRSTAYNEQFF.

CDR3 sequence reads: CASTKGADHNEQFF. The CDR3 bases are TGTGCCAGCACTAAAGGGGCAGACCACAATGAGCAGTTCTTC. The J gene is TRBJ2-1, the V gene TRBV7-6, with D possibly TRBD1 on 5 matching bases. The CDR3 runs to 14 residues. V lost 7 bases and J 5 bases, leaving 15 bases between the germline ends. Germline CDR1 reads SGHVS; CDR2 reads FNYEAQ. The full variable domain, in which reference TRBV7-6 and TRBJ2-1 provide the parts outside the CDR3, is GAGVSQSPRYKVTKRGQDVALRCDPISGHVSLYWYRQALGQGPEFLTYFNYEAQQDKSGLPNDRFSAERPEGSISTLTIQRTEQRDSAMYRCASTKGADHNEQFFGPGTRLTVL.

The CDR3 is CASSHGYEQFF. CDR3 in DNA: TGTGCCAGCAGCCACGGGTATGAGCAGTTCTTC. The J gene is TRBJ2-1, the V gene TRBV16; no reliable D call. The germline V gene encodes CDR1 KGHSY and CDR2 FQNENV. This CDR3 comprises 11 residues. Trimming left V 3 bases short and J 8 bases short, with 5 bases between.

The CDR3 loop is CASRIRGTDTQYF. The CDR3 bases are TGTGCCAGCAGGATACGGGGCACAGATACGCAGTATTTT. The chain employs TRBV6-6 and TRBJ2-3, with D unresolved. V gave up 6 bases and J gave up 1 base, with 8 bases separating them. The CDR3 has 13 amino acids. Germline V gene sequence: CDR1 MNHNY, CDR2 SVGAGI (reference sequence).

This chain links TRBV6-5 with TRBJ1-3; no clear D gene. Germline lookup yields CDR1 MNHEY and CDR2 SVGAGI. Trimming removed 6 bases at V and 0 bases at J, with 9 bases between. The length of the CDR3 is 14 residues. The CDR3 here is CASRREFSGNTIYF. The CDR3 nucleotides are TGTGCCAGCAGGAGGGAGTTCTCTGGAAACACCATATATTTT.

The chain combines TRBV4-1 with TRBJ2-7; 11 positions match TRBD1. The CDR3 runs 19 residues. Trimming took 1 base from V and 3 from J; bases not matched to a gene: 14. Germline V gene data show CDR1 as MGHRA and CDR2 as YSYEKL. DNA of the CDR3: TGCGCCAGCAGCCAAGGGTGGACAGGGGGCGAGAATTGGGACTACGAGCAGTACTTC. It encodes CASSQGWTGGENWDYEQYF.

This rearrangement joins TRBV28 to TRBJ2-5; D is possibly TRBD1 (5 bases). Per the germline V gene, CDR1 is MDHEN and CDR2 is SYDVKM. Trimming took 1 base from V and 4 from J, leaving 10 bases between them. This CDR3 has 14 residues. For the CDR3, the DNA is TGTGCCAGCAGTTTATCCGGCAGGGTAGAGACCCAGTACTTC. Translation: CASSLSGRVETQYF.

The chain links TRBV28 to TRBJ2-3; 8 bases align to TRBD2. The CDR3 is made up of 14 amino acids. Germline V lookup: CDR1 MDHEN, CDR2 SYDVKM. V shed 10 bases and J 2 bases; nucleotides not matched to a gene: 8. DNA of the CDR3: TGTGCCACGTCCGCGGGGGGAAACACAGATACGCAGTATTTT. Protein: CATSAGGNTDTQYF.

The J gene is TRBJ2-3, the V gene TRBV4-1; D unclear. Germline V lookup: CDR1 MGHRA, CDR2 YSYEKL. With 1 base removed from V and 8 bases from J, the gap between germline ends came to 28 bases. CDR3 length: 19 residues. The CDR3 here is CASSQALQWADVSIGTQYF. The CDR3 DNA is TGCGCCAGCAGCCAAGCCCTTCAATGGGCAGACGTGTCTATAGGTACGCAGTATTTT.

The chain recombines TRBV4-1 with TRBJ1-1, with D unresolved. V lost 4 bases and J 5 bases, leaving 11 bases between the germline ends. The germline V gene encodes CDR1 MGHRA and CDR2 YSYEKL. The CDR3 length is 13 residues. This CDR3 is CASSPELSTEAFF. CDR3 bases: TGCGCCAGCAGCCCCGAGTTGTCGACTGAAGCTTTCTTT.

V usage is TRBV27 and J usage is TRBJ1-5, with D possibly matching TRBD1 (5 bases). The germline gives CDR1 MNHEY, CDR2 SMNVEV (reference sequence). This CDR3 contains 14 residues. V was cut by 3 bases and J by 1 base, with 7 bases left in between. In DNA, the CDR3 is TGTGCCAGCAGTTTTACAGGCAGCAATCAGCCCCAGCATTTT. It translates to CASSFTGSNQPQHF.

This chain uses TRBV28 with TRBJ2-3; maybe TRBD1 (5 bases). V lost 5 bases to trimming and J lost 2 bases, with 17 bases between them. Per the germline V gene, CDR1 is MDHEN and CDR2 is SYDVKM. The CDR3 is made up of 16 amino acids. The CDR3 DNA reads TGTGCCAGCAGTGCCGTGGGGCTAGTTACCACAGATACGCAGTATTTT. It is translated as CASSAVGLVTTDTQYF. Full variable domain (remainder filled in from reference TRBV28 and TRBJ2-3): DVKVTQSSRYLVKRTGEKVFLECVQDMDHENMFWYRQDPGLGLRLIYFSYDVKMKEKGDIPEGYSVSREKKERFSLILESASTNQTSMYLCASSAVGLVTTDTQYFGPGTRLTVL.

The rearrangement links TRBV19 to TRBJ1-4, with TRBD1 as a possible D gene (5 bases). This CDR3 is built from 13 residues. Trimming stripped 5 bases from V and 5 bases from J, with 9 bases between. Germline V gene data show CDR1 as LNHDA and CDR2 as SQIVND (reference sequence). The CDR3 loop reads CASSPYRNEKLFF. CDR3 in DNA: TGTGCCAGTAGTCCGTACAGGAATGAAAAACTGTTTTTT. Looking up the rest from reference TRBV19 and TRBJ1-4 gives the full variable domain: DGGITQSPKYLFRKEGQNVTLSCEQNLNHDAMYWYRQDPGQGLRLIYYSQIVNDFQKGDIAEGYSVSREKKESFPLTVTSAQKNPTAFYLCASSPYRNEKLFFGSGTQLSVL.